This T cell receptor beta chain was captured by sequencing in a study of T cells after yellow fever vaccination. Whole-study results and caveats: Post-booster samples contained most primary-vaccination clones (about 95% CD4, less than 90% CD8).

TCRdb re-called the 5' RACE reads through MiXCR, storing one row per CDR3 protein. The sample records 25,000 to 30,000 distinct CDR3 sequences, roughly 5.9% being singletons. This CDR3 is 18 amino acids long. Looked up from germline, CDR1 is LGHDT and CDR2 is YNNKEL (reference sequence). Trimming at V came to 8 bases and at J to 2 bases, leaving 15 bases not matched to a gene. This clonotype was detected many times. The clonotype originates from a man aged 25 to 40 who received the YFV17D yellow fever vaccine. The sequencing used PBMCs, either bulk or a sorted T-cell subset (CD4+, CD8+, memory, or dextramer-sorted; not recorded which), collected on the day of the yellow fever booster vaccination. The chain links TRBV3-1 to TRBJ2-1, with 10 positions matching TRBD2. The CDR3 DNA reads TGTGCCAGCTCCTCCTTTGCGACTAGCGGGCTGACCTACAATGAGCAGTTCTTC. Translation gives CASSSFATSGLTYNEQFF.